This T cell receptor beta chain was sequenced for a study of response to subunit inactivated influenza vaccine. TCRdb passed the RT-PCR reads through MiXCR, listing each CDR3 protein once. The data show more than 550,000 distinct CDR3 sequences, about 11% seen once. The CDR3 is 15 residues long. The V gene lost 6 bases and the J gene lost 6 bases, with 21 bases spanning the gap. The V gene's germline CDR1 is SQVTM and CDR2 ANQGSEA. This clonotype came up a few times. The same data also contributed to another study, on T cells expressing NK-cell markers. That publication notes: 5'RACE template switching built TCR beta cDNA with unique molecular identifiers.

The V gene is TRBV29-1, the J gene TRBJ2-1; no reliable D call. The TCR was taken from a man over 45 who received an inactivated influenza vaccine. Material: PBMCs from blood, obtained on the day of vaccination. CDR3 loop: CSVLLTQAISNEQFF. CDR3 sequence (DNA): TGCAGCGTCCTCCTTACACAAGCCATCTCCAATGAGCAGTTCTTC.